In its sample, the clone carrying this TCR beta chain was seen once. The antigen is not known. With V trimmed by 5 bases and J by 7 bases, 7 bases remained unmatched. Per germline, CDR1 LNHDA and CDR2 SQIVND (reference sequence). The CDR3 contains 14 residues. These data come from a study of cytomegalovirus exposure and HLA in healthy donors. Notes on the study in general: Researchers catalogued approximately 170 TCR beta chains as cytomegalovirus-associated.

The primer mix had 60 Vbeta and 13 Jbeta primers. Profiled with immunoSEQ multiplex PCR; TCRdb holds only in-frame clones, not every one. The table includes fewer than 90,000 clones, roughly three quarters detected once. The chain carries TRBV19 and TRBJ2-1; 8 nucleotides agree with TRBD1. The source of this sequence is a male donor in good health and CMV-seronegative. What was sequenced was PBMCs. The CDR3 region has the DNA TGTGCCAGTAGTTCTAGGACAGGGAAGAATGAGCAGTTCTTC. Its translation is CASSSRTGKNEQFF.